This T cell receptor beta chain was observed in a study of CD8+ T cells in alopecia areata (dated by TCRdb to 2016 to 2019). Notes on the research overall: Treated patients were enrolled in an open-label pilot trial of oral tofacitinib, 5 to 10 mg twice daily, for moderate-to-severe alopecia areata. Tofacitinib was given for 6 to 18 months, followed by 6 months of follow-up off drug to assess delayed response and recurrence. In treated patients, disease severity was measured using the SALT score, which gives the percentage of scalp surface area affected. High-throughput TCRbeta sequencing was used to examine T cell clonal expansion in alopecia areata in both the C3H/HeJ mouse model and human patients. On the human side, TCRbeta sequencing was run on scalp tissue and on sorted CD4+ and CD8+ peripheral blood T cells from healthy controls and from alopecia areata patients with either patchy or totalis/universalis disease. Biopsies were taken from tofacitinib-treated patients at baseline and again at 4 and 24 weeks into treatment, and several of those patients also had a later scalp biopsy. Scalp clonality was compared among normal scalp (n=4), patchy alopecia areata scalp (n=8), and alopecia totalis/universalis scalp (n=8). The RNA source kit depended on sample type: the PAXgene miRNA kit for fixed scalp, the miRNeasy kit for PBMCs, and the RNeasy kit for mouse skin. Amplification of TCRbeta CDR3 regions was done by immunoSEQ multiplex PCR using 35 Vbeta forward primers and 13 Jbeta reverse primers.

The library came from the immunoSEQ multiplex PCR assay. For TCR sequencing, RNA was extracted from every sample and reverse transcribed into cDNA to serve as template. First-strand cDNA was synthesized with SuperScript III using a 2:1 mix of oligo-dT and random hexamers. A synthetic immune receptor repertoire was used to gauge amplification bias, and whatever bias remained was removed computationally. The original pipeline was this. Raw reads were preprocessed to remove errors, and CDR3 was defined according to IMGT conventions as the region from the conserved cysteine to phenylalanine. To get clonality, Shannon entropy was normalized by log2 of the number of productive unique TCRs and the result was subtracted from 1. Scalp TCRbeta sequences were cross-referenced with sorted blood CD4 and CD8 repertoires so that the CD4 or CD8 identity of scalp clones could be inferred. The source is immuneACCESS, and TCRdb retained only in-frame sequences with V and J called. Part of the clones is not carried over; for the studies checked, unresolved V genes explain less than half of this, and the remainder is unexplained. V and J calls plus clone size are reproduced from that table; the DNA served to infer D and trimming. A total of about 160,000 clones appear in this sample, just over 65% of them only once. The ten largest clones take up around 0.9% of the sample.

Concerning this clone: Its antigen has not been determined. Base-call qualities are not available, and no considerably larger clone is one nucleotide away.

Read against the paper, the sample's time point label means: 4 weeks on oral tofacitinib. What this sample's treatment or condition label stands for: oral pan-JAK inhibitor, 5-10 mg twice daily. Lesional scalp punch biopsies and peripheral blood were obtained from alopecia areata patients. PBMCs were isolated by density centrifugation and stained for CD3, CD4 and CD8, and CD4+ and CD8+ T cells were sorted on a FACSAria. The CDR3 measures 15 amino acids from cysteine to phenylalanine. Only the CDR3 region is kept as DNA, spanning 45 bases read in frame from base 1. Taken from the germline V gene, the CDR1 and CDR2 loops are MGHDK and SYGVNS. The trim is 4 bases for V and 4 bases for J, with a gap of 13 bases between the germline ends. The investigation overall reported the following: Many expanded lesional clones persisted in scalp and blood during tofacitinib treatment, which may partly explain relapse after stopping treatment. Scalp clonality and the number of expanded CD8+ clones among the top 100 scalp clones were significantly decreased by tofacitinib. Because the treated cohort was small and included a single nonresponder, larger studies are needed to assess links between baseline CD8+ expansion and response. Compared with normal scalp, lesional scalp had higher clonality and more expanded CD8+ clones, particularly in alopecia totalis/universalis, a pattern that suggests antigenic drive. Compared with mice, TCR sequences shared between patients were less clear, possibly partly because of HLA diversity across the patient population. Unlike mouse skin, which is dominated by gammadelta T cells, normal human skin has resident alphabeta T cells that are also sequenced, and this complicates analysis of the scalp TCR repertoire.

Specimen: CD4+ T cells sorted from blood, collected at week 4, from a patient treated with tofacitinib. The chain is encoded by TRBV25-1 joined to TRBJ1-4; TRBD1 could be the D gene, as 6 bases match. The source is a human donor with alopecia areata. The CDR3 protein sequence reads: CASSGSTGRNEKLFF. Here is the DNA: TGTGCCAGCAGTGGTTCGACAGGCCGTAATGAAAAACTGTTTTTT.